Each of the 6 T cell receptor beta chains below was sequenced from the same sample in a study of blood T cell repertoires in COVID-19. The method was immunoSEQ multiplex PCR; TCRdb's version includes in-frame clones alone and lacks a portion of them. The sample holds approximately 300,000 clones, 87% seen once. The material sequenced was peripheral blood. Source of these receptors: a woman in her 50s who had recovered from COVID-19.

V is TRBV6-5 and J is TRBJ1-1, with no clear D. Germline V CDR1 and CDR2: MNHEY, SVGAGI. V lost 11 bases and J lost 0, with 13 bases in between. This CDR3 spans 13 amino acids. Here the CDR3 reads CAGRTQLNTEAFF. CDR3 in DNA: TGTGCCGGACGGACTCAGCTGAACACTGAAGCTTTCTTT.

The chain employs TRBV4-2 and TRBJ2-3, with TRBD2 identical over 7 bases. After removal of 0 bases from V and 2 bases from J, the junction contained 5 bases not matched to a gene. Germline CDR1 is LGHNA and CDR2 is YNFKEQ. The CDR3 sequence is 16 residues long. CDR3 sequence reads: CASSQDSSGYTDTQYF. Here the CDR3 DNA reads TGTGCCAGCAGCCAAGATTCTAGCGGATACACAGATACGCAGTATTTT.

The chain has TRBV6-5 and TRBJ2-7; possible D gene TRBD1, 5 bases. Germline lookup yields CDR1 MNHEY and CDR2 SVGAGI. Trimming left V 7 bases short and J 5 bases short, with 18 bases between. CDR3 length: 14 residues. The CDR3 sequence: CASTSRAQIHEQYF. In DNA, the CDR3 is TGTGCCAGCACCTCCAGGGCCCAGATCCACGAGCAGTACTTC.

The V gene is TRBV12-3 or TRBV12-4, the J gene TRBJ1-1; D gene uncertain. The CDR3 totals 13 residues. The V and J ends lost 5 bases and 4 bases respectively, with 11 bases between them. The CDR3 nucleotides are TGTGCCAGCAGTCCCCTGGTGAGCACTGAAGCTTTCTTT. Protein sequence: CASSPLVSTEAFF.

Concerning this clone itself: Other DNA sequences within the sample encode an identical CDR3. This chain uses TRBV20-1 with TRBJ2-1, with 14 bases identical to TRBD2. Germline V CDR1 and CDR2: DFQATT, SNEGSKA (reference sequence). The length of the CDR3 is 14 residues. J was trimmed by 7 bases and V by 3 bases; bases with no gene match: 2. CDR3 sequence: CSASRLAGGNEQFF. DNA of the CDR3: TGCAGTGCTAGTAGACTAGCGGGGGGGAATGAGCAGTTCTTC.

The chain combines TRBV3-1 (or the pseudogene TRBV3-2) with TRBJ1-1; no clear D. The germline gives CDR1 LGHDT, CDR2 YNNKEL (reference sequence). CDR3 length equals 15 residues. V was shortened by 1 base and J by 5 bases, with 14 bases between the two germline ends. The CDR3 sequence: CASSQGGIRETEAFF. The CDR3 DNA follows: TGTGCCAGCAGCCAAGGAGGAATTCGGGAGACTGAAGCTTTCTTT.